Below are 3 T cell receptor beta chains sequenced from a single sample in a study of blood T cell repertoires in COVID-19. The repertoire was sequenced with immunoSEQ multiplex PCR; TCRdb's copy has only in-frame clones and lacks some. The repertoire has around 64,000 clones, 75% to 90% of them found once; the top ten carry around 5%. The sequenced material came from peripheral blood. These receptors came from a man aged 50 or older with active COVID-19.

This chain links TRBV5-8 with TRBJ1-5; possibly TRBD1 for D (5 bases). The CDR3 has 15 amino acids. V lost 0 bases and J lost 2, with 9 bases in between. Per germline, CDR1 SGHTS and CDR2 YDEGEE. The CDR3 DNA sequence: TGTGCCAGCAGCTTGGGACAGATGGGCAATCAGCCCCAGCATTTT. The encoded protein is CASSLGQMGNQPQHF.

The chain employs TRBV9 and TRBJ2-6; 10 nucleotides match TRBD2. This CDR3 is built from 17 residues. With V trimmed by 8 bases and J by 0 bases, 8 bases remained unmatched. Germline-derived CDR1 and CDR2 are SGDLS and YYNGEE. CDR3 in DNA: TGTGCCAGGGAGGGACTAGCGTATAGCTCTGGGGCCAACGTCCTGACTTTC. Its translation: CAREGLAYSSGANVLTF. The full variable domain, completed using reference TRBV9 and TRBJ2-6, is DSGVTQTPKHLITATGQRVTLRCSPRSGDLSVYWYQQSLDQGLQFLIQYYNGEERAKGNILERFSAQQFPDLHSELNLSSLELGDSALYFCAREGLAYSSGANVLTFGAGSRLTVL.

The CDR3 DNA reads as TGTGCCAGCAGTTCCCTAGCGGCCGACACCGGGGAGCTGTTTTTT. As protein: CASSSLAADTGELFF. The chain links TRBV7-2 to TRBJ2-2, with TRBD2 matching over 7 bases. CDR3 length equals 15 residues. J was trimmed by 3 bases and V by 6 bases; bases with no gene match: 7. In germline, CDR1 is SGHTA, CDR2 FQGNSA. The full variable domain, its missing parts supplied by reference TRBV7-2 and TRBJ2-2, is GAGVSQSPSNKVTEKGKDVELRCDPISGHTALYWYRQSLGQGLEFLIYFQGNSAPDKSGLPSDRFSAERTGGSVSTLTIQRTQQEDSAVYLCASSSLAADTGELFFGEGSRLTVL.